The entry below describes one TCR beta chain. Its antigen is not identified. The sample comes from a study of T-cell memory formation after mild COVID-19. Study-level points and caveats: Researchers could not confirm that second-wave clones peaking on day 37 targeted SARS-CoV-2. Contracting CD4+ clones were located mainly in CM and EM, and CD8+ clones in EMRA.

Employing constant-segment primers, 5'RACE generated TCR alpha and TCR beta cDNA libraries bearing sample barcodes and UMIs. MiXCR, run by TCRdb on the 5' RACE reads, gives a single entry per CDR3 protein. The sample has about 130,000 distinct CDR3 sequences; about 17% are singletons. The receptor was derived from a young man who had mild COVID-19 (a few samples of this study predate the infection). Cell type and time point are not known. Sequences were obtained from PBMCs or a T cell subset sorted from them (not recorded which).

The CDR3 DNA follows: TGTGCCACCACAACGAGCAATCAGCCCCAGCATTTT. This codes for CATTTSNQPQHF. The chain links TRBV28 to TRBJ1-5, with D uncertain. CDR1 is MDHEN, CDR2 SYDVKM, per germline. There are 12 residues in the CDR3. The germline V and J ends were trimmed by 10 bases and 1 base, with 8 bases remaining between them.